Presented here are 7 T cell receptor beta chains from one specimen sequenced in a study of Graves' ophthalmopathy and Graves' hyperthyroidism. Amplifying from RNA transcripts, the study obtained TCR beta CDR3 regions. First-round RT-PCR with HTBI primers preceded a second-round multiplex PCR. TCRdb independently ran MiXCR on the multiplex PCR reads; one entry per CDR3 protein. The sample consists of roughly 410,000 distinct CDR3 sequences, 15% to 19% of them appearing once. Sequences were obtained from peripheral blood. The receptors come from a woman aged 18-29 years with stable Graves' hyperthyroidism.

CDR3 residues: CASSSLNGETQYF. The CDR3 DNA reads as TGTGCCAGCAGCTCACTTAATGGAGAGACCCAGTACTTC. This chain uses TRBV5-5 with TRBJ2-5, with no clear D. The CDR3 extends over 13 amino acids. V shed 3 bases and J shed 4 bases, with 10 bases lying between them. Germline V gene data show CDR1 as SGHKS and CDR2 as YYEKEE (reference sequence).

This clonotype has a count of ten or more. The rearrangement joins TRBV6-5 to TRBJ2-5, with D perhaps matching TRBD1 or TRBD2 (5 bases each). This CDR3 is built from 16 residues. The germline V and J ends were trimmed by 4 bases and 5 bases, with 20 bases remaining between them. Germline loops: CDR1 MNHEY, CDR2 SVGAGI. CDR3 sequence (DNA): TGTGCCAGCAGTTGGGACCGCGAACCAACAAGGGAGACCCAGTACTTC. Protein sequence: CASSWDREPTRETQYF.

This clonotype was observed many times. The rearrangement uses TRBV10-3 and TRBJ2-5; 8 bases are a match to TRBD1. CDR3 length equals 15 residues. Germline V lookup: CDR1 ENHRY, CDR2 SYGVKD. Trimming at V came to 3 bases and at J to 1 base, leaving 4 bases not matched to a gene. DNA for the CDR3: TGTGCCATCAGTGACAGAACAGGGGGCCAAGAGACCCAGTACTTC. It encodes CAISDRTGGQETQYF.

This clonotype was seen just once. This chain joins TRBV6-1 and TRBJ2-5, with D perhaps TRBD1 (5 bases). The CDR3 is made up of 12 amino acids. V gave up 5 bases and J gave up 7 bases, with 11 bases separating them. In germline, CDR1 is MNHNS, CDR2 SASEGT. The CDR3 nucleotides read TGTGCCAGCAGTTCAGGGTCAGCGACCCAGTACTTC. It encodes CASSSGSATQYF.

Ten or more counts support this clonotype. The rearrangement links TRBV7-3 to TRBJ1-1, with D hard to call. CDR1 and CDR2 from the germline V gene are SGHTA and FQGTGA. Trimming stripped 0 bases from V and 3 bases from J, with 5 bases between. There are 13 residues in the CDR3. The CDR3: CASSLTRYTEAFF. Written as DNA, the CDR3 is TGTGCCAGCAGCTTAACCAGGTACACTGAAGCTTTCTTT.

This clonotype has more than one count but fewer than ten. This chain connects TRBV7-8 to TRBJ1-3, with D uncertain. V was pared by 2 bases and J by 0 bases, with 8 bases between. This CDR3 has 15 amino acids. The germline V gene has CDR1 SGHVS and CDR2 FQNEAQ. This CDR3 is CASSLNWGSGNTIYF. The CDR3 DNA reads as TGTGCCAGCAGCTTAAATTGGGGCTCTGGAAACACCATATATTTT.

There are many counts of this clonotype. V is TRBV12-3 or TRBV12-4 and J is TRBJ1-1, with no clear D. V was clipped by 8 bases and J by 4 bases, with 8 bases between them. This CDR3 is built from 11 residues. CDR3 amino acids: CASGLGTEAFF. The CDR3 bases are TGTGCCAGCGGACTAGGCACTGAAGCTTTCTTT.